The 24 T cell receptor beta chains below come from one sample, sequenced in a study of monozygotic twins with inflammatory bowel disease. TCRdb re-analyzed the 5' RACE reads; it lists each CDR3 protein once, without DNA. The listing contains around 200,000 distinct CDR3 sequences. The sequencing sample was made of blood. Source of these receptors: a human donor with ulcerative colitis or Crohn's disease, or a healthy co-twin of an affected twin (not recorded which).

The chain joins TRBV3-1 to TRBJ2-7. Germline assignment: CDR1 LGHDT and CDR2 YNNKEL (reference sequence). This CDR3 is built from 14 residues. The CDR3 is CASSQTHSSYEQYF.

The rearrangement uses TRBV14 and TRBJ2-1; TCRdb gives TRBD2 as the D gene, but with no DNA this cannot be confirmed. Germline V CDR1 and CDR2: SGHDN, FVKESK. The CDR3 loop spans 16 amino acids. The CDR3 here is CASSQDSGNVYNEQFF.

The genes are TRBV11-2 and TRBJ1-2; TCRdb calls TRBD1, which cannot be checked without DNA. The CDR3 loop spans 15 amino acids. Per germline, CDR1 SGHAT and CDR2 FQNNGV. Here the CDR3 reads CASSLVHGQGHGYTF.

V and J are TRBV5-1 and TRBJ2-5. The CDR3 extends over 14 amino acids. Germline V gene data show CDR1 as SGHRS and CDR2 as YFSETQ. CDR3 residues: CASSLYADQETQYF. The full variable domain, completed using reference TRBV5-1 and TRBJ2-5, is KAGVTQTPRYLIKTRGQQVTLSCSPISGHRSVSWYQQTPGQGLQFLFEYFSETQRNKGNFPGRFSGRQFSNSRSEMNVSTLELGDSALYLCASSLYADQETQYFGPGTRLLVL.

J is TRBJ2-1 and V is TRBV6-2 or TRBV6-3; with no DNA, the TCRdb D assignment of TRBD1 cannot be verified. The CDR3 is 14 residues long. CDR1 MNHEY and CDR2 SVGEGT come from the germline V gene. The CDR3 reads CASSYSTGQGQQFF.

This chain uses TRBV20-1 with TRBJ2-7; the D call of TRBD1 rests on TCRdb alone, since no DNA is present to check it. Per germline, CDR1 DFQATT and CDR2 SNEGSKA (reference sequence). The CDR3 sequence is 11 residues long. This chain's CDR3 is CSASTRDEQYF.

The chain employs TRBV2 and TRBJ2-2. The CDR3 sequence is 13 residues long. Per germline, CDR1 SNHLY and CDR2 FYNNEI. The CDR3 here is CASCQESTGELFF. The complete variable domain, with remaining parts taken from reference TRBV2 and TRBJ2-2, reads EPEVTQTPSHQVTQMGQEVILRCVPISNHLYFYWYRQILGQKVEFLVSFYNNEISEKSEIFDDQFSVERPDGSNFTLKIRSTKLEDSAMYFCASCQESTGELFFGEGSRLTVL.

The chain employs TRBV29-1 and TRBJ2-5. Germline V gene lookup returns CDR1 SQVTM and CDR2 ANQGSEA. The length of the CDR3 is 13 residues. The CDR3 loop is CSAEMRYQETQYF.

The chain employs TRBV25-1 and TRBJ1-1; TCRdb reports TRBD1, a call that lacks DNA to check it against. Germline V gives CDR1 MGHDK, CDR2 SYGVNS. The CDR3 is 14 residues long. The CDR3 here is CASSEAGVNTEAFF. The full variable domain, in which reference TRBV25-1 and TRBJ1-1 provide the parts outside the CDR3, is EADIYQTPRYLVIGTGKKITLECSQTMGHDKMYWYQQDPGMELHLIHYSYGVNSTEKGDLSSESTVSRIRTEHFPLTLESARPSHTSQYLCASSEAGVNTEAFFGQGTRLTVV.

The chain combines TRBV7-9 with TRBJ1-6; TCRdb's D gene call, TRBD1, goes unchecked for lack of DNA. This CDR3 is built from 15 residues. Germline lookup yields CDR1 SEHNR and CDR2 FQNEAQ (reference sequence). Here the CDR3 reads CASSPRDDWSSPLHF. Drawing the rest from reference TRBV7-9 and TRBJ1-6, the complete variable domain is DTGVSQNPRHKITKRGQNVTFRCDPISEHNRLYWYRQTLGQGPEFLTYFQNEAQLEKSRLLSDRFSAERPKGSFSTLEIQRTEQGDSAMYLCASSPRDDWSSPLHFGNGTRLTVT.

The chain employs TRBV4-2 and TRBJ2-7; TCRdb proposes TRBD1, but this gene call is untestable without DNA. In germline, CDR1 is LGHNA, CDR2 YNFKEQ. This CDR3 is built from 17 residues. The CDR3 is CASSQAGQGAQSYEQYF.

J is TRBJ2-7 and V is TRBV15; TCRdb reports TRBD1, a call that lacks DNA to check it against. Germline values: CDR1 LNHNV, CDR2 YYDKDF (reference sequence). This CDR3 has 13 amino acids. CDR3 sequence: CAASWGRGYEQYF.

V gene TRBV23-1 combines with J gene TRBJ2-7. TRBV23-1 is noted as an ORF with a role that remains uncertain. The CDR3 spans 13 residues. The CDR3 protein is CASSQSSPYEQYF.

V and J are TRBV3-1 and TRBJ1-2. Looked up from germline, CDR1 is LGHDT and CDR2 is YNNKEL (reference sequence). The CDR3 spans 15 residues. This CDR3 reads CASSQVYRGPDGYTF.

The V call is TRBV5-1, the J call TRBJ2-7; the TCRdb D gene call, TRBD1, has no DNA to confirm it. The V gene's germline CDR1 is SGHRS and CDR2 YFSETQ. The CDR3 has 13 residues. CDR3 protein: CASSITGDWEQYF.

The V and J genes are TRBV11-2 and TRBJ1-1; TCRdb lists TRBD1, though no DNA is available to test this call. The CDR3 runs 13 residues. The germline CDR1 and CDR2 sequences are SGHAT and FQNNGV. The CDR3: CASSSMGGAEAFF.

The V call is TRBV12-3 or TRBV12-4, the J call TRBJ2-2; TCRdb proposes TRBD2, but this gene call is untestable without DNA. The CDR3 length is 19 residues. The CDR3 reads CASSKGTAGLAGRFGELFF.

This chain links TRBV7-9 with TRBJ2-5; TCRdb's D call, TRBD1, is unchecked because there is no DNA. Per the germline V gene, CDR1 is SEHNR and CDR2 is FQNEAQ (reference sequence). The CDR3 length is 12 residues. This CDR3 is CASSLEQGTQYF.

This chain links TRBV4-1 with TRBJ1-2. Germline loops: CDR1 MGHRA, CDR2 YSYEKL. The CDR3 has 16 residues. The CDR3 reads CASSLFVTESNYGYTF.

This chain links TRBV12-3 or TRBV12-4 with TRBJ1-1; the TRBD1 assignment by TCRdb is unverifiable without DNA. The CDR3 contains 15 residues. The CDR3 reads CASSLGGRGGTEAFF.

CDR3 residues: CSARDLERGTGELFF. The chain couples TRBV20-1 to TRBJ2-2; TCRdb picks TRBD1, but there is no DNA to check that call. From germline, CDR1 is DFQATT and CDR2 SNEGSKA (reference sequence). This CDR3 spans 15 amino acids.

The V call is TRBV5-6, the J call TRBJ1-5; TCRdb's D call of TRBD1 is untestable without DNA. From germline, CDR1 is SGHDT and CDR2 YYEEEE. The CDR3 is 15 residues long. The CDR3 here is CASSLTGLNNQPQHF. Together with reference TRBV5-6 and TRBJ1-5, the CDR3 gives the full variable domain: DAGVTQSPTHLIKTRGQQVTLRCSPKSGHDTVSWYQQALGQGPQFIFQYYEEEERQRGNFPDRFSGHQFPNYSSELNVNALLLGDSALYLCASSLTGLNNQPQHFGDGTRLSIL.

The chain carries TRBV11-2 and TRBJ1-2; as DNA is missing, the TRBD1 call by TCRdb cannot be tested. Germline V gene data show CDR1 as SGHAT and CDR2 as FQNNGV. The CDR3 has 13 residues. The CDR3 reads CASTGRTVLGYTF.

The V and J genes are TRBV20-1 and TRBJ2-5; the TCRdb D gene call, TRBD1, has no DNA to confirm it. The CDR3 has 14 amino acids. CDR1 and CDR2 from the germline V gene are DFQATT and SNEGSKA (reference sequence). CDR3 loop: CSAREWTGGETQYF.